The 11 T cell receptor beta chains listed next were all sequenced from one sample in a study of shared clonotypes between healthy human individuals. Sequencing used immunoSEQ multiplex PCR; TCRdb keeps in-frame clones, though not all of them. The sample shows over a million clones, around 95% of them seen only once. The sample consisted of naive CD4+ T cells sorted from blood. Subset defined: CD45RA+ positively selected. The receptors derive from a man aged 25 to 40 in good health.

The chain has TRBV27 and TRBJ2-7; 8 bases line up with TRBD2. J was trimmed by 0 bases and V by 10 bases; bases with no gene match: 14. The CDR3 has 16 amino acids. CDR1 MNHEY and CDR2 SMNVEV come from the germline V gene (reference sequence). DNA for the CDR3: TGTGCCACCCGAGCCCCGGGAGGGGCGAGCTCCTACGAGCAGTACTTC. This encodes CATRAPGGASSYEQYF.

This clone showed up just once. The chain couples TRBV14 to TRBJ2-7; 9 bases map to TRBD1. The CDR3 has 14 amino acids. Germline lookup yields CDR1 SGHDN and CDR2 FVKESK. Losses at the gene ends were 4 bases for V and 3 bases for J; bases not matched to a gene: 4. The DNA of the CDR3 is TGTGCCAGCAGCCCCGGACAGGGGATCTACGAGCAGTACTTC. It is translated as CASSPGQGIYEQYF.

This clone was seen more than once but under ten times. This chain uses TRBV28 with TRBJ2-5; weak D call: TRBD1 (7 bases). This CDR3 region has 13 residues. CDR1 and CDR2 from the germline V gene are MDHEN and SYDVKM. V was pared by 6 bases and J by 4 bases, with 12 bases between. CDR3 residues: CASSRQGGETQYF. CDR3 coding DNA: TGTGCCAGCAGCCGACAGGGAGGAGAGACCCAGTACTTC.

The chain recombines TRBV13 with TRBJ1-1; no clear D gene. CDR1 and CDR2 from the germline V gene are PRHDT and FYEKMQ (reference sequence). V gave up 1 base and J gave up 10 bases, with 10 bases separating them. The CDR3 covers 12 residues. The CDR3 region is CASSLERGLAFF. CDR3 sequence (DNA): TGTGCCAGCAGCTTAGAGCGAGGGCTAGCTTTCTTT.

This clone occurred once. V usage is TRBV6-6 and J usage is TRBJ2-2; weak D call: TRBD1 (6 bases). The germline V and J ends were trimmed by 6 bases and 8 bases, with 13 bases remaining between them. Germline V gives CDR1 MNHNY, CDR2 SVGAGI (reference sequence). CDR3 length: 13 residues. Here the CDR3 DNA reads TGTGCCAGCAGCCGACCAGGGGCTGGGGAGCTGTTTTTT. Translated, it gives CASSRPGAGELFF.

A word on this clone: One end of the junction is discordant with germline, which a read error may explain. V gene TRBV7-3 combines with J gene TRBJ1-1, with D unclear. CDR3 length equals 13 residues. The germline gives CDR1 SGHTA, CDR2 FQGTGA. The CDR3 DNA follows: TGTGCCAGCAGCCTAACGAAGGACACTGAAGCTTTCTTT. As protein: CASSLTKDTEAFF.

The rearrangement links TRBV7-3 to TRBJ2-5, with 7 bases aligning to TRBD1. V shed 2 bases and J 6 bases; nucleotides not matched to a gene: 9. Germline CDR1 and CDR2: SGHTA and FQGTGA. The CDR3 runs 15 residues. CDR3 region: CASSLAAGGIKTQYF. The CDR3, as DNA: TGTGCCAGCAGCTTAGCGGCAGGGGGTATTAAGACCCAGTACTTC.

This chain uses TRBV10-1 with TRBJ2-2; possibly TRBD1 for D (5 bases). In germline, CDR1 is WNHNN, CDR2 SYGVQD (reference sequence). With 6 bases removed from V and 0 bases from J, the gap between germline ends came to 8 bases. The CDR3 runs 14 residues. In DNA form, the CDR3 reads TGCGCCAGCAGACAGGATCCGAACACCGGGGAGCTGTTTTTT. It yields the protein CASRQDPNTGELFF.

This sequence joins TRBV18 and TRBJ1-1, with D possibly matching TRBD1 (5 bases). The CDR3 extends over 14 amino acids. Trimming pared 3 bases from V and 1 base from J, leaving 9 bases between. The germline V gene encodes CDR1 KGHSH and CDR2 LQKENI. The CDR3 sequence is CASSPFRGNTEAFF. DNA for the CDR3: TGTGCCAGCTCACCGTTTAGGGGGAACACTGAAGCTTTCTTT.

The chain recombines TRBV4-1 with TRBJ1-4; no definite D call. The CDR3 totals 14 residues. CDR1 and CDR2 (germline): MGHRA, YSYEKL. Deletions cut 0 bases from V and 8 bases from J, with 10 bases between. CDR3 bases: TGCGCCAGCAGCCAAGATTTAATCAGGGAAAAACTGTTTTTT. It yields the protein CASSQDLIREKLFF.

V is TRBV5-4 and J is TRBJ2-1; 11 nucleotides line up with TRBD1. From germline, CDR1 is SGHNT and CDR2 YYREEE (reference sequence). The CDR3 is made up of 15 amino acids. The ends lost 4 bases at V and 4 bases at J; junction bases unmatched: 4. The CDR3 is CASSVGTGGYNEQFF. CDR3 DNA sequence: TGTGCCAGCAGCGTCGGGACAGGGGGTTACAATGAGCAGTTCTTC.